The source of this T cell receptor (beta chain) is a study of cytomegalovirus exposure and HLA in healthy donors. Trimming took 3 bases from V and 4 from J; bases not matched to a gene: 7. Germline CDR1 and CDR2: MNHEY and SMNVEV (reference sequence). The CDR3 runs to 15 residues. Sequencing was performed with immunoSEQ multiplex PCR; in TCRdb, only in-frame clones are kept and a portion is missing. Among fewer than 90,000 clones listed, around 94% were seen once. This receptor was identified in a woman aged 18-29 years in good health and CMV-seropositive. The chain is built from TRBV27 and TRBJ2-7, with 9 positions matching TRBD1. The sequencing sample was made of PBMCs. This CDR3 reads CASSFGQGIRYEQYF. Written as DNA, the CDR3 is TGTGCCAGCAGTTTCGGACAGGGGATAAGGTACGAGCAGTACTTC.